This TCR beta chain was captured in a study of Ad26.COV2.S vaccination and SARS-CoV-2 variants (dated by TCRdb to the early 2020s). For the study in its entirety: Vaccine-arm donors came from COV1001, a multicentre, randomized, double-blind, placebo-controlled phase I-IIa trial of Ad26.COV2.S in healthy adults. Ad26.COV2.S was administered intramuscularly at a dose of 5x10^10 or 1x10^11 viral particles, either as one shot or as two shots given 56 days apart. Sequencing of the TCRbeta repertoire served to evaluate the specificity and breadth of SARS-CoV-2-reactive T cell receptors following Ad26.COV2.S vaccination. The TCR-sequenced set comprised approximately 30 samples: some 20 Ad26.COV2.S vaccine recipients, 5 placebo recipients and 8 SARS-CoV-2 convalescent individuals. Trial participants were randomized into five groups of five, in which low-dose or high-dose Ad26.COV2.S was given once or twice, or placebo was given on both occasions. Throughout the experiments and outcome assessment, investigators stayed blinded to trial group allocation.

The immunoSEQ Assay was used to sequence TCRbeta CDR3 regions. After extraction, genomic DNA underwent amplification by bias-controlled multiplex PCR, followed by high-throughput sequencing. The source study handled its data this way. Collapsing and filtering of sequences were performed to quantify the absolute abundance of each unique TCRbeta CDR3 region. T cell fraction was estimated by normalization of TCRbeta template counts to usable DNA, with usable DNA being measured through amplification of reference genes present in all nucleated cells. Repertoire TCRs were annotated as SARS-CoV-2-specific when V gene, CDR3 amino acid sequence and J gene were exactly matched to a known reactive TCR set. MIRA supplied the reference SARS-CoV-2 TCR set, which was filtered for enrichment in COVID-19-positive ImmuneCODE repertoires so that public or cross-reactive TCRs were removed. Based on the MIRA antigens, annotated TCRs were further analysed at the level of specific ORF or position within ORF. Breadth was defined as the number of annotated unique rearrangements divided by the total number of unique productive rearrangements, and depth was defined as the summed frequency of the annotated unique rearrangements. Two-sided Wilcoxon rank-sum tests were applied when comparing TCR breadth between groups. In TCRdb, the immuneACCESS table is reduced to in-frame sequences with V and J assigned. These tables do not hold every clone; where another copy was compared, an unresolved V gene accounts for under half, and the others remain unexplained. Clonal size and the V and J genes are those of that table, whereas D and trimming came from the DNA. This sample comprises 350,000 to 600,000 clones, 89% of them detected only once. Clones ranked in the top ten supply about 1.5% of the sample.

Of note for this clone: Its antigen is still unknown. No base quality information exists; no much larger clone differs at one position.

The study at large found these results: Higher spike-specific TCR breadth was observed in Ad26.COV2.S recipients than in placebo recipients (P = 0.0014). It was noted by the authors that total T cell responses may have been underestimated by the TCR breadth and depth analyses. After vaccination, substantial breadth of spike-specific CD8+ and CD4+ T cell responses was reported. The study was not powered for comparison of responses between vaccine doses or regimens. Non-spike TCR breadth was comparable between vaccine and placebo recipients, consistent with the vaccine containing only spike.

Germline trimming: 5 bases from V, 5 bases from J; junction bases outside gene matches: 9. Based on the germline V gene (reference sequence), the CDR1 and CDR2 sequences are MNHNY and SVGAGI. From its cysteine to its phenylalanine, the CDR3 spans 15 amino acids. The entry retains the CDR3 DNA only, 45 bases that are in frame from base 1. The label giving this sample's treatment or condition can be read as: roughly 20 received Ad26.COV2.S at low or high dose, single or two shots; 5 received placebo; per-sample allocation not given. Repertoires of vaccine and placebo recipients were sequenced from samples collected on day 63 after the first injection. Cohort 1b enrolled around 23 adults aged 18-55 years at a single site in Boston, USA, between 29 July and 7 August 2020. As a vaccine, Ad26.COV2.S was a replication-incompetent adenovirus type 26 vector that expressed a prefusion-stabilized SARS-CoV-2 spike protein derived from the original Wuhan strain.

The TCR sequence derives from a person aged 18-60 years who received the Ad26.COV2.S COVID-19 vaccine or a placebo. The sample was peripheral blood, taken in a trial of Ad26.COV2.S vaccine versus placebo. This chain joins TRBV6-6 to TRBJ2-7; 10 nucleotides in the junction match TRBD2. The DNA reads TGTGCCAGCAGTCCCCTAGCGGGAGAGTTAGACGAGCAGTACTTC. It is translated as CASSPLAGELDEQYF.